These 3 T cell receptor beta chains share one sample of origin, sequenced in a study of cytomegalovirus exposure and HLA in healthy donors. A multiplex PCR was run with 60 Vbeta primers and 13 Jbeta primers. Clones were read by immunoSEQ multiplex PCR, and TCRdb kept only the in-frame ones, dropping some. This sample yields about 160,000 clones, of which about four fifths are seen a single time; about 4.7% belongs to the top ten. The specimen sequenced was PBMCs. These receptors originate from a man aged 25-40 years in good health and CMV-seronegative.

The chain recombines TRBV5-1 with TRBJ2-5; D might be TRBD2 (6 bases). The DNA end is a closer match to TRBJ2-7, so the J assignment may be wrong. Germline lookup yields CDR1 SGHRS and CDR2 YFSETQ. The CDR3 is made up of 16 amino acids. CDR3 sequence: CASSPGGSRSGYEQYF. DNA of the CDR3: TGCGCCAGCAGCCCTGGGGGGAGTCGGTCCGGCTACGAGCAGTACTTC.

The gene calls are TRBV19 and TRBJ2-5, with D possibly being TRBD2 (7 bases). This CDR3 contains 15 residues. Deletions cut 6 bases from V and 2 bases from J, with 16 bases between. The V gene's germline CDR1 is LNHDA and CDR2 SQIVND (reference sequence). The CDR3 nucleotides read TGTGCCAGTAGGAGATGGGAGGGGGGTCAAGAGACCCAGTACTTC. As protein: CASRRWEGGQETQYF.

The chain links TRBV7-9 to TRBJ2-7; a weak D match, TRBD1 (6 bases). This CDR3 comprises 15 residues. The germline CDR1 and CDR2 sequences are SEHNR and FQNEAQ (reference sequence). The ends were cut back, 2 bases at V and 6 bases at J, with 17 bases in the middle. The CDR3 here is CASSLYRELEVEQYF. DNA for the CDR3: TGTGCCAGCAGCTTATACAGGGAACTTGAAGTCGAGCAGTACTTC.